This T cell receptor beta chain was sequenced in a study of vaccination and CD4 T cells after COVID-19. The Oncomine TCR Beta short-read assay generated sequence data from the DNA of cultured CD4+ T cells. Using its own MiXCR run on the PCR reads, TCRdb lists one record per CDR3 protein. The sample carries roughly 17,000 distinct CDR3 sequences, roughly 34% recorded once. Note on this clonotype: Its antigen is unknown.

Sample treatment: roughly 10-day PBMC culture with coronavirus spike peptide pools or control peptides (ViraFEST assay). The CDR3 runs 14 residues. Germline CDR1 is MDHEN and CDR2 is SYDVKM. V was trimmed by 6 bases and J by 2 bases, leaving 11 bases between them. The source of this sequence is a human donor who had recovered from COVID-19. V gene TRBV28 combines with J gene TRBJ1-5; a possible D gene is TRBD1 (5 bases). The sequenced sample was CD4+ T cells from blood, cultured in vitro. CDR3: CASRRMGGNQPQHF. CDR3 in DNA: TGTGCCAGCAGGCGGATGGGGGGCAATCAGCCCCAGCATTTT.